This is a list of T cell receptor beta chains from one sample in a study of cytomegalovirus exposure and HLA in healthy donors. Clones were sequenced by immunoSEQ multiplex PCR, and TCRdb holds only the in-frame ones, with some missing. The sample has 60,000 to 70,000 clones; 55% to 75% are singletons. Source material: PBMCs. The source is a man aged 40-55 years in good health and CMV-seropositive. Both conserved end residues are part of each CDR3.

V gene	J gene	CDR3 protein
TRBV5-1	TRBJ2-7	CASSRGASGRAPSLRQYF
TRBV19	TRBJ2-1	CASSTLAGVNNEQFF
TRBV18	TRBJ1-2	CASSLSGTGTGLSGYGYTF
TRBV27	TRBJ2-1	CASSLLGTSDYNEQFF
TRBV7-2	TRBJ1-2	CASSLGRQTYYGYTF
TRBV6-1	TRBJ2-4	CASSEFGGTKNIQYF
TRBV7-2	TRBJ2-7	CASSLGLHSYEQYF
TRBV5-1	TRBJ2-5	CASSIGQGPREQYF
TRBV19	TRBJ1-1	CASTPGQKMNTEAFF
TRBV2	TRBJ2-4	CASSFDGAAPKNIQYF
TRBV6-6	TRBJ2-5	CASSSGTRAYQETQYF
TRBV7-8	TRBJ1-1	CASSLTGGTEAFF
TRBV5-5	TRBJ2-7	CASSLYTYPYEQYF
TRBV2	TRBJ2-1	CASTLAGGPYNEQFF
TRBV2	TRBJ2-7	CASSEIRSTRSKDF
TRBV18	TRBJ1-1	CASSPPFQGIGVTEAFF
TRBV6-1	TRBJ2-1	CASTSGSRGNEQFF
TRBV13	TRBJ2-5	CASRPTGSQETQYF
TRBV7-2	TRBJ1-4	CASSWRVTNEKLFF
TRBV7-9	TRBJ2-3	CASSLRQTPRPVDTQYF
TRBV11-1	TRBJ2-5	CASSRGQAQETQYF
TRBV19	TRBJ2-2	CASSDRGTNTGELFF
TRBV27	TRBJ1-1	CASSRHRAVGTEAFF
TRBV6-5	TRBJ2-1	CASSERGEQFF
TRBV4-3	TRBJ2-3	CASSPRGEGSDTQYF
TRBV11-3	TRBJ2-5	CASSETRGAETQYF
TRBV11-2	TRBJ2-5	CASSLDRDTERTQYF
TRBV18	TRBJ1-5	CASSPGPTRPQHF
TRBV30	TRBJ1-2	CAWSVLRVLHGYTF
TRBV30	TRBJ2-1	CAWSTGGGWSYNEQFF
TRBV6-1	TRBJ1-1	CASQIGQSREPFF
TRBV7-2	TRBJ2-5	CASSFGAGGQETQYF
TRBV6-1	TRBJ2-3	CASSELTSGGLTDTQYF
TRBV9	TRBJ2-1	CASSAEKEQFF
TRBV7-2	TRBJ1-5	CASSHGQGAADF
TRBV2	TRBJ2-1	CASGTAGGYNEQFF
TRBV29-1	TRBJ2-7	CSVGTGFYEQYF
TRBV7-9	TRBJ2-1	CASSLGGGRAYNEQFF
TRBV18	TRBJ2-5	CASSPVGGKETQYF
TRBV9	TRBJ2-3	CASSVAPTDTQYF